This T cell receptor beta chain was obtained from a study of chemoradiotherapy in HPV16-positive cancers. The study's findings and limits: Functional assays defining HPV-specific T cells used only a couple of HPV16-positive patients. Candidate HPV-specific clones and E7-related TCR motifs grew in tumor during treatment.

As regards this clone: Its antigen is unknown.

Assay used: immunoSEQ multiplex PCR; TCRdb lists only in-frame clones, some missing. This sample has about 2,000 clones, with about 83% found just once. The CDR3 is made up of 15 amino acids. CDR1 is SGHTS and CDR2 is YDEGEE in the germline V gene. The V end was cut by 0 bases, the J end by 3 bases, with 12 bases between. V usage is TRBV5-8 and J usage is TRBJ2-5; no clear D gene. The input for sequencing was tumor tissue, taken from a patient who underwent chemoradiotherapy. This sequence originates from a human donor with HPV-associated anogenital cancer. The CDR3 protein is CASSLGRQAKETQYF. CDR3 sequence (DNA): TGTGCCAGCAGCTTGGGTCGTCAGGCCAAAGAGACCCAGTACTTC.